The clone carrying this T cell receptor (beta chain) appeared many times. Its antigen is unidentified. Trimming removed 5 bases at V and 0 bases at J, with 11 bases between. Germline assignment: CDR1 SGHAT and CDR2 FQNNGV. CDR3 length: 14 amino acids. These data come from a study of T cells in Graves' hyperthyroidism and ophthalmopathy. Study-wide findings and caveats: Ophthalmopathy was separated from stable hyperthyroidism by a 13 V-J model. Before onset, by a median of approximately 5.9 months, the model predicted ophthalmopathy.

Each diagnosis drew on symptoms, thyroxine, TRAb, thyroid ultrasound and orbital computed tomography findings. TCR beta CDR3 sequences were amplified from RNA transcripts. HTBI primers drove first-round RT-PCR of the TCR CDR3. TCRdb re-derived calls from the multiplex PCR reads in MiXCR, one entry per CDR3 protein. Altogether about 520,000 distinct CDR3 sequences are present, approximately 25% being singletons, with the ten largest covering about 11%. This clonotype was sampled from a woman in her 30s with Graves' ophthalmopathy. The specimen was blood. The rearrangement joins TRBV11-2 to TRBJ2-7; a possible D gene is TRBD1 (6 bases). The CDR3 spells CASSPDRPSYEQYF. For the CDR3, the DNA is TGTGCCAGCAGCCCTGACAGGCCCTCCTACGAGCAGTACTTC.